Here is one T cell receptor beta chain with its context. The length of the CDR3 is 14 residues. V was cut by 7 bases and J by 5 bases, with 17 bases left in between. CDR1 and CDR2 from the germline V gene are MNHEY and SMNVEV (reference sequence). This specimen belongs to a study of blood T cell repertoires in COVID-19. Background on the study: T cells, B-cell-depleted T cells, or PBMCs supplied cDNA or gDNA.

The method was immunoSEQ multiplex PCR; TCRdb's version includes in-frame clones alone and lacks a portion of them. The sample consists of about 230,000 clones, under 90% of them appearing once. V is TRBV27 and J is TRBJ1-1; D might be TRBD1 (6 bases). Material: PBMCs or T cells enriched from blood (not recorded which). The TCR comes from a woman in her twenties or thirties with acute COVID-19. CDR3 region: CASKPVGGLTEAFF. The CDR3 region has the DNA TGTGCCAGCAAACCTGTCGGGGGGCTGACTGAAGCTTTCTTT.